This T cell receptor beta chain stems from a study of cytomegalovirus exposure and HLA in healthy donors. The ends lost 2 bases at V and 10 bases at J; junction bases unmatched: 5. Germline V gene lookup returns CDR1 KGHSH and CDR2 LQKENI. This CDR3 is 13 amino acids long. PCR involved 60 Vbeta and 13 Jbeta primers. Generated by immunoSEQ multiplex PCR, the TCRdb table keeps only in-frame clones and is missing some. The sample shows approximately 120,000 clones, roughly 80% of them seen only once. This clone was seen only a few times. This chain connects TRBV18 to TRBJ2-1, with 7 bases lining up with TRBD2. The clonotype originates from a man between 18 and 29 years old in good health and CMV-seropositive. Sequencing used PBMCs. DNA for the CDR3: TGTGCCAGCTCACCAGGGGGGGATTGGGAGCAGTTCTTC. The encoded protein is CASSPGGDWEQFF.